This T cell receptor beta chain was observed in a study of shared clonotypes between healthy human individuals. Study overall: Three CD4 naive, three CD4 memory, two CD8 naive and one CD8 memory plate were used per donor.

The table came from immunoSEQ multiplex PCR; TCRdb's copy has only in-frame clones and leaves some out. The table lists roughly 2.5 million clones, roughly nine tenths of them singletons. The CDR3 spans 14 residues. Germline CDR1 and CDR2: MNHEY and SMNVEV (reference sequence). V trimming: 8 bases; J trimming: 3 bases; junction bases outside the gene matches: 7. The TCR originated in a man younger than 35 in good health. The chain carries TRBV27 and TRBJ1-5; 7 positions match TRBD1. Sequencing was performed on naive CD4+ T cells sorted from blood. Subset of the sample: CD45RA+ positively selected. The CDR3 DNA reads TGTGCCAGCGGCCGACAGGGCTCCAATCAGCCCCAGCATTTT. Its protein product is CASGRQGSNQPQHF.